The 12 T cell receptor beta chains listed next were all sequenced from one sample in a study of PD-1 blockade in classical Hodgkin lymphoma. Following autologous stem cell transplantation, relapse occurred in every patient, and exposure to brentuximab vedotin varied. Using immunoSEQ multiplex PCR, the repertoire was profiled, and TCRdb retains in-frame clones only, with some absent. Found here are some 46,000 clones, around three quarters of them singletons; the top ten hold about 20%. The starting material was peripheral blood mononuclear cells (PBMCs), obtained before the second cycle of nivolumab. These receptors were taken from a human donor with classical Hodgkin lymphoma.

The chain uses TRBV28 and TRBJ1-2, with 7 bases lining up with TRBD1. The V gene end was trimmed by 6 bases and the J gene end by 4 bases; junction bases not matched to a gene: 11. The CDR3 totals 15 residues. The V gene's germline CDR1 is MDHEN and CDR2 SYDVKM. The chain's CDR3 is CASSALTGISYGYTF. The CDR3 DNA follows: TGTGCCAGCAGCGCCCTGACAGGGATAAGCTATGGCTACACCTTC.

This chain uses TRBV19 with TRBJ1-5, with D uncertain. V was pared by 2 bases and J by 4 bases, with 15 bases between. Looked up from germline, CDR1 is LNHDA and CDR2 is SQIVND (reference sequence). This CDR3 spans 16 amino acids. CDR3 sequence: CASSIPRQVTNQPQHF. The CDR3 DNA follows: TGTGCCAGTAGTATACCCCGCCAGGTGACGAATCAGCCCCAGCATTTT.

This sequence joins TRBV6-6 and TRBJ1-3; 7 positions match TRBD1. Looked up from germline, CDR1 is MNHNY and CDR2 is SVGAGI (reference sequence). The CDR3 contains 16 residues. After removal of 5 bases from V and 2 bases from J, the junction contained 9 bases not matched to a gene. The CDR3 here is CASSQQGRLAGNTIYF. DNA for the CDR3: TGTGCCAGCAGTCAACAGGGGCGCCTGGCTGGAAACACCATATATTTT.

J is TRBJ1-3 and V is TRBV19; D remains unclear. Germline lookup yields CDR1 LNHDA and CDR2 SQIVND (reference sequence). Trimming cost V 6 bases and J 3 bases, with 6 bases left between them. This CDR3 has 12 residues. In DNA form, the CDR3 reads TGTGCCAGTAGGGCAGGTGGAAACACCATATATTTT. It specifies CASRAGGNTIYF.

The genes are TRBV6-1 and TRBJ1-4; 10 nucleotides agree with TRBD1. V trimming: 4 bases; J trimming: 5 bases; junction bases outside the gene matches: 4. Germline V lookup: CDR1 MNHNS, CDR2 SASEGT. This CDR3 has 15 residues. CDR3 coding DNA: TGTGCCAGCAGTGGGACAGGGGGTGCCAATGAAAAACTGTTTTTT. It specifies CASSGTGGANEKLFF.

The gene calls are TRBV7-9 and TRBJ1-4; D might be TRBD1 (5 bases). The CDR3 sequence is 14 residues long. CDR1 and CDR2 (germline): SEHNR, FQNEAQ (reference sequence). V lost 5 bases and J 4 bases, leaving 11 bases between the germline ends. The CDR3 is CASSPPGFNEKLFF. The CDR3, as DNA: TGTGCCAGCAGCCCTCCAGGGTTTAATGAAAAACTGTTTTTT.

The CDR3 coding sequence is TGTGCCAGCAGCGTCTTTGACAGGACGAACACTGAAGCTTTCTTT. Translating it yields CASSVFDRTNTEAFF. J is TRBJ1-1 and V is TRBV9; D is perhaps TRBD1 (6 bases). V was cut by 2 bases and J by 1 base, with 12 bases left in between. Germline V gene sequence: CDR1 SGDLS, CDR2 YYNGEE. This CDR3 has 15 residues.

The chain combines TRBV14 with TRBJ1-2; no clear D. The CDR3 has 14 residues. V was shortened by 3 bases and J by 1 base, with 9 bases between the two germline ends. Germline V CDR1 and CDR2: SGHDN, FVKESK. Here the CDR3 reads CASSQVGGNYGYTF. The CDR3 DNA follows: TGTGCCAGCAGCCAGGTCGGTGGTAACTATGGCTACACCTTC.

This rearrangement joins TRBV28 to TRBJ1-2; tentative D call: TRBD1 (6 bases). V shed 5 bases and J shed 7 bases, with 14 bases lying between them. The CDR3 is 13 residues long. Germline V lookup: CDR1 MDHEN, CDR2 SYDVKM. The CDR3 DNA reads TGTGCCAGCAGTCGTCAGGGGTTTGGTGGCTACACCTTC. It encodes CASSRQGFGGYTF.

This clone showed up many times. The chain combines TRBV11-2 with TRBJ1-2; no clear D gene. This CDR3 is built from 13 residues. From germline, CDR1 is SGHAT and CDR2 FQNNGV. V lost 2 bases, J lost 8 bases, and 12 bases lay in between. The CDR3 DNA sequence: TGTGCCAGCAGCTTATTACCAGGACGCGGCTACACCTTC. It specifies CASSLLPGRGYTF. Variable domain in full (rest from reference TRBV11-2 and TRBJ1-2): EAGVAQSPRYKIIEKRQSVAFWCNPISGHATLYWYQQILGQGPKLLIQFQNNGVVDDSQLPKDRFSAERLKGVDSTLKIQPAKLEDSAVYLCASSLLPGRGYTFGSGTRLTVV.

The sample holds a few counts of this clone. The chain uses TRBV2 and TRBJ2-7; 8 nucleotides match TRBD2. V lost 5 bases and J lost 2; bases outside the gene matches: 5. The CDR3 extends over 14 amino acids. Germline V lookup: CDR1 SNHLY, CDR2 FYNNEI. The CDR3 reads CASSLSGGAYEQYF. CDR3 nucleotides: TGTGCCAGCAGTTTAAGCGGGGGAGCCTACGAGCAGTACTTC.

The CDR3: CASSLRRTSGTRYQETQYF. CDR3 nucleotide sequence: TGTGCCAGTAGTTTGCGTCGGACTAGCGGGACCCGTTACCAAGAGACCCAGTACTTC. V is TRBV19 and J is TRBJ2-5; TRBD2 matches 12 bases. V shed 5 bases and J 0 bases; nucleotides not matched to a gene: 13. CDR1 and CDR2 (germline): LNHDA, SQIVND (reference sequence). The CDR3 runs to 19 residues.